What follows are 20 T cell receptor beta chains derived from one specimen sequenced in a study of OX40 agonist ivuxolimab in advanced cancers. Produced via immunoSEQ multiplex PCR; TCRdb's table is partial and in-frame only. The sample has roughly 81,000 clones, 75% to 90% seen once. The sample was CD4+ or CD8+ T cells sorted from blood, taken in a trial of the OX40 agonist ivuxolimab. These receptors came from an adult with an advanced solid tumor such as melanoma, head and neck, liver or kidney cancer.

The chain couples TRBV7-9 to TRBJ1-2; 8 nucleotides line up with TRBD1. Per the germline V gene, CDR1 is SEHNR and CDR2 is FQNEAQ (reference sequence). The CDR3 length is 15 residues. V lost 2 bases, J lost 3 bases, and 5 bases stayed unmatched. The DNA of the CDR3 is TGTGCCAGCAGCTTAAACAGGGGGACAGACTATGGCTACACCTTC. Residues: CASSLNRGTDYGYTF.

The V and J genes are TRBV9 and TRBJ2-7; 9 positions match TRBD2. Trimming cost V 0 bases and J 4 bases; bases outside gene matches: 5. There are 15 residues in the CDR3. Germline CDR1 SGDLS, CDR2 YYNGEE. CDR3 in DNA: TGTGCCAGCAGCGTAGATCTAGCGGGACTATACGAGCAGTACTTC. Translated, it gives CASSVDLAGLYEQYF. Based on the CDR3 plus reference TRBV9 and TRBJ2-7, the full variable domain is DSGVTQTPKHLITATGQRVTLRCSPRSGDLSVYWYQQSLDQGLQFLIQYYNGEERAKGNILERFSAQQFPDLHSELNLSSLELGDSALYFCASSVDLAGLYEQYFGPGTRLTVT.

The chain has TRBV4-2 and TRBJ1-2, with 11 bases identical to TRBD1. The ends lost 4 bases at V and 8 bases at J; junction bases unmatched: 3. CDR1 and CDR2 (germline): LGHNA, YNFKEQ. This CDR3 region has 13 residues. Written as DNA, the CDR3 is TGTGCCAGCAGCCCGGACAGGGGGCAAGGCTACACCTTC. It encodes CASSPDRGQGYTF.

The genes are TRBV7-9 and TRBJ2-7; perhaps TRBD1 as D (6 bases). CDR3 length: 15 amino acids. CDR1 SEHNR and CDR2 FQNEAQ come from the germline V gene (reference sequence). The V end was cut by 0 bases, the J end by 5 bases, with 14 bases between. The CDR3 coding sequence is TGTGCCAGCAGCTTAGCGGCTCAGGGGAGCGACGAGCAGTACTTC. It yields the protein CASSLAAQGSDEQYF.

The V gene is TRBV6-6, the J gene TRBJ2-1; D is perhaps TRBD2 (6 bases). Per germline, CDR1 MNHNY and CDR2 SVGAGI (reference sequence). This CDR3 comprises 15 residues. Trimming removed 7 bases from V and 2 bases from J, with 15 bases in between. The CDR3 DNA follows: TGTGCCAGCACCTCCAACGGCGGGACCTACAATGAGCAGTTCTTC. Encoded protein: CASTSNGGTYNEQFF.

The rearrangement links TRBV2 to TRBJ1-2; D is uncertain. There are 12 residues in the CDR3. Deletions cut 4 bases from V and 3 bases from J, with 6 bases between. Per germline, CDR1 SNHLY and CDR2 FYNNEI. Here the CDR3 DNA reads TGTGCCAGCAGTGCTACTGACTATGGCTACACCTTC. It codes for CASSATDYGYTF.

The V gene is TRBV11-2, the J gene TRBJ2-3, with D possibly matching TRBD2 (7 bases). Per the germline V gene, CDR1 is SGHAT and CDR2 is FQNNGV. The ends were cut back, 5 bases at V and 1 base at J, with 16 bases in the middle. The CDR3 has 16 amino acids. The CDR3 spells CASSPRGGGRTDTQYF. The CDR3 nucleotides read TGTGCCAGCAGCCCGAGGGGGGGCGGGCGCACAGATACGCAGTATTTT.

This sequence joins TRBV15 and TRBJ2-3, with TRBD1 identical over 8 bases. The germline gives CDR1 LNHNV, CDR2 YYDKDF (reference sequence). J gave up 3 bases and V 3 bases, and 8 bases lay outside the gene matches. The CDR3 extends over 16 amino acids. The CDR3 spells CATSSGSRTGTDTQYF. The DNA for the CDR3 is TGTGCCACCAGCAGCGGGTCAAGGACAGGGACAGATACGCAGTATTTT.

V is TRBV14 and J is TRBJ2-5; no clear D gene. The last part of the DNA fits TRBJ2-7 better; the J call may be wrong. The germline V gene has CDR1 SGHDN and CDR2 FVKESK. The CDR3 runs 13 residues. DNA of the CDR3: TGTGCCAGCAGCCAAGGATTGCTTTACGAGCAGTACTTC. Protein product: CASSQGLLYEQYF.

The chain carries TRBV9 and TRBJ2-2, with TRBD2 matching 10 bases. The trim removed 3 bases at V and 6 bases at J, leaving 11 bases unmatched. This CDR3 comprises 17 residues. Germline V CDR1 and CDR2: SGDLS, YYNGEE. The CDR3 protein is CASSGSTSGAGAGELFF. The CDR3 DNA is TGTGCCAGCAGCGGGAGTACTAGCGGGGCCGGAGCCGGGGAGCTGTTTTTT.

The genes are TRBV21-1 and TRBJ1-2. TRBV21-1 is reported as a pseudogene. This CDR3 comprises 16 residues. CDR3 protein: CASRAPHRDLRYGYTF. The CDR3 DNA is TGTGCCAGCAGAGCACCCCACCGGGACCTAAGGTATGGCTACACCTTC.

The gene calls are TRBV2 and TRBJ2-7; 8 positions match TRBD1. This CDR3 is built from 12 residues. V was pared by 6 bases and J by 4 bases, with 2 bases of the junction left unmatched. The V gene's germline CDR1 is SNHLY and CDR2 FYNNEI. The CDR3 loop is CASRQGAYEQYF. DNA of the CDR3: TGTGCCAGCAGGCAGGGGGCTTACGAGCAGTACTTC.

About this clone itself: One junction end disagrees with the germline gene, perhaps due to a read error. Other DNA sequences in the same sample also yield this CDR3. The chain employs TRBV5-1 and TRBJ1-2, with D unresolved. This CDR3 has 13 amino acids. Germline assignment: CDR1 SGHRS and CDR2 YFSETQ. The chain's CDR3 is CASSDAYNYGYTF. The DNA of the CDR3 is TGCGCCAGCAGCGACGCTTATAACTATGGCTACACCTTT.

CDR3 residues: CASSGPNVNQPQHF. The CDR3 nucleotides are TGTGCCAGCAGCGGACCCAATGTAAATCAGCCCCAGCATTTT. The chain combines TRBV2 with TRBJ1-5; D is undetermined. Trimming shortened V by 6 bases and J by 4 bases, and 13 bases separated the two germline ends. CDR1 is SNHLY, CDR2 FYNNEI, per germline. This CDR3 has 14 amino acids.

The V call is TRBV18, the J call TRBJ1-1; D not certain. Trimming removed 0 bases at V and 3 bases at J, with 5 bases between. The CDR3 loop spans 13 amino acids. CDR1 is KGHSH, CDR2 LQKENI, per germline. For the CDR3, the DNA is TGTGCCAGCTCACCACCGTCGCACACTGAAGCTTTCTTT. Translation: CASSPPSHTEAFF.

The chain has TRBV19 and TRBJ1-6; perhaps TRBD1 as D (5 bases). Trimming removed 11 bases at V and 9 bases at J, with 20 bases between. The CDR3 runs to 14 residues. Germline lookup yields CDR1 LNHDA and CDR2 SQIVND (reference sequence). CDR3 DNA: TGTGCCCCTAGAAGGGCGGGGGGGGGTTCACCCCTCCACTTT. As protein: CAPRRAGGGSPLHF.

For the CDR3, the DNA is TGTGCCAGCAGCCATAATGGCTACGAGCAGTACTTC. Translated: CASSHNGYEQYF. This chain connects TRBV7-2 to TRBJ2-7; D is uncertain. V lost 5 bases to trimming and J lost 3 bases, with 8 bases between them. CDR1 and CDR2 (germline): SGHTA, FQGNSA. This CDR3 has 12 residues.

The chain carries TRBV29-1 and TRBJ2-2; a weak D match, TRBD2 (5 bases). The V end lost 4 bases, the J end lost 4 bases, and 16 bases lay between the germline ends. Germline CDR1 is SQVTM and CDR2 is ANQGSEA. This CDR3 has 15 amino acids. The CDR3 loop reads CSVVNEGLPTGELFF. In nucleotides, the CDR3 is TGCAGCGTTGTTAACGAGGGCCTACCCACCGGGGAGCTGTTTTTT.

The rearrangement uses TRBV7-2 and TRBJ1-5; 9 bases fit TRBD1. The CDR3 contains 13 residues. V shed 5 bases and J 7 bases; nucleotides not matched to a gene: 3. CDR1 and CDR2 (germline): SGHTA, FQGNSA. Here the CDR3 DNA reads TGTGCCAGCAGCGGGGACAGGGACCAGCCCCAGCATTTT. Translated, it gives CASSGDRDQPQHF.

V and J are TRBV27 and TRBJ2-7; TRBD1 matches at 7 bases. Germline V lookup: CDR1 MNHEY, CDR2 SMNVEV (reference sequence). The V gene end was trimmed by 8 bases and the J gene end by 2 bases; junction bases not matched to a gene: 9. This CDR3 region has 14 residues. DNA of the CDR3: TGTGCCAGCGGGATCCTGACAGGGACCTACGAGCAGTACTTC. Its protein is CASGILTGTYEQYF.